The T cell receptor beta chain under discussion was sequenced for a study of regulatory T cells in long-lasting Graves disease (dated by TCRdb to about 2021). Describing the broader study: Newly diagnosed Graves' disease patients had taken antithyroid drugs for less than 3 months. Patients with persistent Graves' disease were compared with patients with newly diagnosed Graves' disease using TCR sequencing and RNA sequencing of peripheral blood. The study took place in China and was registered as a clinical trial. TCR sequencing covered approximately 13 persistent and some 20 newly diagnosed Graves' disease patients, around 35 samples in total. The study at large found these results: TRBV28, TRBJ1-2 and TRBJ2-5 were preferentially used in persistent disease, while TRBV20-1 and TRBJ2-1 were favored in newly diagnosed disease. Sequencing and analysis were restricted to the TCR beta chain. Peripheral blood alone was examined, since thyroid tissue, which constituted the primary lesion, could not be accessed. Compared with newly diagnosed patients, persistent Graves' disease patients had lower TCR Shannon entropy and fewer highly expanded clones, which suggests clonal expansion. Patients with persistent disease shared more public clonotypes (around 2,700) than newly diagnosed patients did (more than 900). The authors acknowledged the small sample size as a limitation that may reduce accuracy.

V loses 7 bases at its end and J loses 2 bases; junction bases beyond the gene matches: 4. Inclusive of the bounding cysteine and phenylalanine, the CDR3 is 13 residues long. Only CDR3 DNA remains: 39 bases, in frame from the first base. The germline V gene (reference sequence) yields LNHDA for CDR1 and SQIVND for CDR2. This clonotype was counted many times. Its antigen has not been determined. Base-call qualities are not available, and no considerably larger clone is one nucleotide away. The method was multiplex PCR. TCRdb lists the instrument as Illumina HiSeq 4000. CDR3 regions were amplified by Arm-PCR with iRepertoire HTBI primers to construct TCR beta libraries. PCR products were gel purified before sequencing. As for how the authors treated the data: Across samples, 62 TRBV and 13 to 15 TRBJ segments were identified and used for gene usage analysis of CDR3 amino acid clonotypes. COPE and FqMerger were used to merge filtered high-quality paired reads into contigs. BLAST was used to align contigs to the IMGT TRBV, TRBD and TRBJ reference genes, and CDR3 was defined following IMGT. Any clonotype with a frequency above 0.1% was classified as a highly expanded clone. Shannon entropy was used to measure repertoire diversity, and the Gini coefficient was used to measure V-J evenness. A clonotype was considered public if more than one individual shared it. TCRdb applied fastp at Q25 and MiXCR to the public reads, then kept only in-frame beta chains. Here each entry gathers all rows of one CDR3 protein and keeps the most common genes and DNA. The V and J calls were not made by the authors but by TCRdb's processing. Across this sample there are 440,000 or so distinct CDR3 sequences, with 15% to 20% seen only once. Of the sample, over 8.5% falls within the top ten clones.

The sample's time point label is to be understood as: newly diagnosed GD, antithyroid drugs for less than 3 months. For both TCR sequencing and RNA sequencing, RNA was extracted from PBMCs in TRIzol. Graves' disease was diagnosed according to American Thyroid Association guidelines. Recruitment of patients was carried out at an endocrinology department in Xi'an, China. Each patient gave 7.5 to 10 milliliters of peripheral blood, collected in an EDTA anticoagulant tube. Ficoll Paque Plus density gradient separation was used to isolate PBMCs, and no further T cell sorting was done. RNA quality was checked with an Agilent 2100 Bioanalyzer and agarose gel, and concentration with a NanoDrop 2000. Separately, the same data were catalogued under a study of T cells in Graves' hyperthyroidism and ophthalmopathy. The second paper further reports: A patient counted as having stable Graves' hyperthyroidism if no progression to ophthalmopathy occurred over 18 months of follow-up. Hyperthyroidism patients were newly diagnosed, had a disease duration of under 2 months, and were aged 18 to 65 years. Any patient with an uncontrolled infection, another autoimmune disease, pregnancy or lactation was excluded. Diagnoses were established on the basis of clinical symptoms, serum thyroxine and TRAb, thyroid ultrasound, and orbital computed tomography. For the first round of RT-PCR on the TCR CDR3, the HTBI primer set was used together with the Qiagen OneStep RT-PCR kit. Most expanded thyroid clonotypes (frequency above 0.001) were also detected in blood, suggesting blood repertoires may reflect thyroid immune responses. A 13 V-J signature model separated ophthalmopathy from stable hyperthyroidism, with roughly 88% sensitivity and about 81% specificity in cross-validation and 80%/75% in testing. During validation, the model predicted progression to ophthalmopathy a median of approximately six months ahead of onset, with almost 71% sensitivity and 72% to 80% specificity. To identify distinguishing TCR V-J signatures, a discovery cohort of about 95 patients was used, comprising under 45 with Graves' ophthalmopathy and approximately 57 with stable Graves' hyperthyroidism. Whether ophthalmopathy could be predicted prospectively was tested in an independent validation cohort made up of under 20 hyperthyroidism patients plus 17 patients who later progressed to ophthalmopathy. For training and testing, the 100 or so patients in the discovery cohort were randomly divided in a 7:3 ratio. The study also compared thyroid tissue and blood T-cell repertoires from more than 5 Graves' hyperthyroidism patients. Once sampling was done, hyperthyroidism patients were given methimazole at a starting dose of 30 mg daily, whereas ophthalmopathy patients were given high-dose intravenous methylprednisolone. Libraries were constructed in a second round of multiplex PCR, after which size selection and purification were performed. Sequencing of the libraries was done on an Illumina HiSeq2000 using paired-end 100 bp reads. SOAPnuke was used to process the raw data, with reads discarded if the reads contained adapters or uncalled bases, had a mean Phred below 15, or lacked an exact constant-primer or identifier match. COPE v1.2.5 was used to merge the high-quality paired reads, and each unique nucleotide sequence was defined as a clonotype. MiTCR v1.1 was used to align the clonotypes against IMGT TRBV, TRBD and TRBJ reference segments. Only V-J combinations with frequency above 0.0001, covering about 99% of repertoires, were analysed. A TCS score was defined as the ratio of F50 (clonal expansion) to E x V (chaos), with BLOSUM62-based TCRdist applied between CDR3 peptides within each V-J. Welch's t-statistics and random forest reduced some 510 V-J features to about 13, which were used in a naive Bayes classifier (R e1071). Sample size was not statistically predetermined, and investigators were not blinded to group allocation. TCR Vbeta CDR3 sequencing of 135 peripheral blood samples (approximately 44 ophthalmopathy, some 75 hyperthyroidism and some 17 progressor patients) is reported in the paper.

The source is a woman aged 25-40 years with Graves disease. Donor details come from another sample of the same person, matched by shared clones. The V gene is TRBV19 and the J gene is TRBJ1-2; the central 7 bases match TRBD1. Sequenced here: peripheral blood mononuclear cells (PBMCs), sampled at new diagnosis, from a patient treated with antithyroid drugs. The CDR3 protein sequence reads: CASTRRGNYGYTF. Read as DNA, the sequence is TGTGCCAGTACTCGCAGGGGGAACTATGGCTACACCTTC.